The sequence of this T cell receptor beta chain was determined in a study of OX40 agonist ivuxolimab in advanced cancers. Trimming shortened V by 2 bases and J by 7 bases, and 8 bases separated the two germline ends. This CDR3 spans 12 amino acids. Germline V gene data show CDR1 as MNHEY and CDR2 as SMNVEV (reference sequence). The assay was immunoSEQ multiplex PCR, and TCRdb's table has in-frame clones only and misses some. In the table there are more than 15,000 clones, about 70% of which are singletons. The receptor's source is an adult with an advanced solid tumor such as melanoma, head and neck, liver or kidney cancer. V is TRBV27 and J is TRBJ1-1; TRBD1 might be the D (5 bases). The sample in question was CD4+ or CD8+ T cells sorted from blood, obtained in a trial of the OX40 agonist ivuxolimab. CDR3: CASSLQGGEAFF. The CDR3 DNA reads as TGTGCCAGCAGTTTACAGGGAGGTGAAGCTTTCTTT.